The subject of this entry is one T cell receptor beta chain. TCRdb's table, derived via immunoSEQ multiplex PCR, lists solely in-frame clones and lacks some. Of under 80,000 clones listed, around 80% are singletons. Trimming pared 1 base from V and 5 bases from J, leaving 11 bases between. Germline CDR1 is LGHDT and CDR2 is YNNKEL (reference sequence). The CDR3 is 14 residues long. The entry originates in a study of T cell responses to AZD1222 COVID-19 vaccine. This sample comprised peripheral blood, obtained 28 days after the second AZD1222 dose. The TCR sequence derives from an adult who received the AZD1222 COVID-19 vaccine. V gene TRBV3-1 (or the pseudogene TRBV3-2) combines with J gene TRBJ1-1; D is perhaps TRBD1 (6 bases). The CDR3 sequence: CASSQVSRGTEAFF. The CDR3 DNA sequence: TGTGCCAGCAGCCAAGTAAGCAGGGGAACTGAAGCTTTCTTT.